Below are 9 T cell receptor beta chains sequenced from a single sample in a study of CD8 T cells in ankylosing spondylitis. TCRdb re-derived calls from the 5' RACE reads in MiXCR, one entry per CDR3 protein. The profile covers around 210,000 distinct CDR3 sequences, with 8.2% appearing a single time and roughly 4.9% taken by the ten largest. Material for sequencing was blood, either unsorted or a sorted T cell fraction (not recorded which). The receptors were sampled from a female donor with ankylosing spondylitis or in good health (not recorded which).

This clonotype was picked up many times. The V and J genes are TRBV18 and TRBJ2-7; 8 bases match TRBD1. Germline V gene lookup returns CDR1 KGHSH and CDR2 LQKENI. The CDR3 contains 15 residues. The junction had 6 bases not matched to a gene; V was cut back by 3 bases and J by 2 bases. DNA for the CDR3: TGTGCCAGCTCACCTAGGGACAGGTTGACCTACGAGCAGTACTTC. Its translation is CASSPRDRLTYEQYF.

This clonotype was seen repeatedly, ten times or more. V gene TRBV2 combines with J gene TRBJ2-3; perhaps TRBD1 as D (6 bases). Germline values: CDR1 SNHLY, CDR2 FYNNEI. V was cut by 4 bases and J by 6 bases, with 17 bases left in between. This CDR3 is built from 15 residues. CDR3 loop: CASSAQGIVSDTQYF. The CDR3 DNA reads TGTGCCAGCAGTGCACAGGGTATTGTATCGGATACGCAGTATTTT. Supplemented by reference TRBV2 and TRBJ2-3, the full variable domain reads EPEVTQTPSHQVTQMGQEVILRCVPISNHLYFYWYRQILGQKVEFLVSFYNNEISEKSEIFDDQFSVERPDGSNFTLKIRSTKLEDSAMYFCASSAQGIVSDTQYFGPGTRLTVL.

This clonotype occurred many times. The chain is built from TRBV5-5 and TRBJ2-1; TRBD1 matches 7 bases. CDR1 is SGHKS, CDR2 YYEKEE, per germline (reference sequence). V was pared by 4 bases and J by 7 bases, with 5 bases of the junction left unmatched. The length of the CDR3 is 13 residues. For the CDR3, the DNA is TGTGCCAGCAGCCCATCGGGACAGAATGAGCAGTTCTTC. This encodes CASSPSGQNEQFF.

This clonotype came up many times. The rearrangement uses TRBV6-2 or TRBV6-3 and TRBJ1-1, with D perhaps TRBD1 (5 bases). V was cut by 5 bases and J by 4 bases, with 17 bases left in between. This CDR3 comprises 15 residues. The germline gives CDR1 MNHEY, CDR2 SVGEGT. CDR3 DNA sequence: TGTGCCAGCAGTACCTTTATTACAGGAATCACTGAAGCTTTCTTT. Its translation: CASSTFITGITEAFF.

This clonotype was seen many times. The J gene is TRBJ1-1, the V gene TRBV20-1, with D unresolved. The V end was cut by 3 bases, the J end by 6 bases, with 17 bases between. The CDR3 length is 14 residues. The V gene's germline CDR1 is DFQATT and CDR2 SNEGSKA (reference sequence). This CDR3 is CSAREPQVRSEAFF. In DNA, the CDR3 is TGCAGTGCTAGGGAACCCCAGGTGAGGTCTGAAGCTTTCTTT.

This clonotype was seen at least ten times. V usage is TRBV29-1 and J usage is TRBJ2-7, with 8 bases aligning to TRBD2. V was pared by 6 bases and J by 2 bases, with 6 bases of the junction left unmatched. The CDR3 is made up of 13 amino acids. The germline CDR1 and CDR2 sequences are SQVTM and ANQGSEA. CDR3 region: CSVRGLVTYEQYF. The CDR3 region has the DNA TGCAGCGTCCGGGGACTAGTCACCTACGAGCAGTACTTC.

The chain links TRBV7-2 to TRBJ1-4; D not resolved. The CDR3 spans 13 residues. Germline-derived CDR1 and CDR2 are SGHTA and FQGNSA. The ends were cut back, 6 bases at V and 3 bases at J, with 8 bases in the middle. The CDR3 region is CASRPGPNEKLFF. The CDR3 bases are TGTGCCAGCAGACCCGGACCTAATGAAAAACTGTTTTTT.

This clonotype has ten or more counts. The chain employs TRBV4-3 and TRBJ2-1; D uncertain. Germline CDR1 is LGHNA and CDR2 is YSLEER. Trimming removed 4 bases at V and 4 bases at J, with 8 bases between. CDR3 length: 13 amino acids. The CDR3 bases are TGCGCCAGCAGCCTTCTTATATACAATGAGCAGTTCTTC. Protein: CASSLLIYNEQFF.

This clonotype was counted many times. V usage is TRBV19 and J usage is TRBJ2-3; the match to TRBD2 covers 9 bases. With V trimmed by 7 bases and J by 5 bases, 1 base remained unmatched. Germline lookup yields CDR1 LNHDA and CDR2 SQIVND (reference sequence). The CDR3 has 12 residues. The CDR3 bases are TGTGCCAGTAAAGCGGGAGGAGATACGCAGTATTTT. Its protein is CASKAGGDTQYF.